These T cell receptor beta chains were read from a single sample in a study of beta chain features in type 1 diabetes. Assay: immunoSEQ multiplex PCR; the TCRdb copy retains only in-frame clones and omits some. This sample carries approximately 600,000 clones, about an eighth of them seen once, and the ten largest clones take approximately 0.11%. The sample consisted of naive CD4+ T cells from blood. Every receptor here comes from a man aged 30 to 45 with type 1 diabetes. Both conserved end residues are part of each CDR3. Each record gives: CDR3 DNA, CDR3 protein, clone size, D gene, V gene, J gene. The D gene is left open where the match is weak. Clone size is shown for a subset of rows, as once, few, many or a class of expanded clone.

DNA: TGCGCCAGCCAATTGGACAGGGTTGCCGGGGAGCTGTTTTTT
CDR3: CASQLDRVAGELFF
size: few
D: TRBD1
V: TRBV5-1
J: TRBJ2-2

DNA: TGTGCCAGCAGCTCCCGTCCACTAGCGGGAAGCACAGATACGCAGTATTTT
CDR3: CASSSRPLAGSTDTQYF
size: .
D: TRBD2
V: TRBV7-9
J: TRBJ2-3

DNA: TGCGCCAGCAGCCAAGATCAGCTAGGGCCCGGGGAGCTGTTTTTT
CDR3: CASSQDQLGPGELFF
size: .
D: .
V: TRBV4-3
J: TRBJ2-2

DNA: TGCAGCGTCGTCCCGGGACAGGGGGATGGCTACACCTTC
CDR3: CSVVPGQGDGYTF
size: .
D: TRBD1
V: TRBV29-1
J: TRBJ1-2

DNA: TGTGCCAGCGACCGGACTACGAACCCCGGCCCGCAGTATTTT
CDR3: CASDRTTNPGPQYF
size: .
D: .
V: TRBV2
J: TRBJ2-3

DNA: TGTGCCACCAGCAGAGTTGGATATGGGGCCAACGTCCTGACTTTC
CDR3: CATSRVGYGANVLTF
size: .
D: .
V: TRBV15
J: TRBJ2-6

DNA: TGTGCCAGCAGCGTAGTTGTGTTTCTATCCTACAATGAGCAGTTCTTC
CDR3: CASSVVVFLSYNEQFF
size: .
D: .
V: TRBV9
J: TRBJ2-1

DNA: TGTGCCAGCAGCTTGAATACTGGGGGAGAGACCCAGTACTTC
CDR3: CASSLNTGGETQYF
size: .
D: .
V: TRBV11-2
J: TRBJ2-5

DNA: TGTGCCAGCAGTTCCTTGTCCCGAGGGCTGGCCTCCTACGAGCAGTACTTC
CDR3: CASSSLSRGLASYEQYF
size: few
D: .
V: TRBV27
J: TRBJ2-7

DNA: TGTGCCAGTAGTATTACGGGACAATTAGAGACCCAGTACTTC
CDR3: CASSITGQLETQYF
size: few
D: .
V: TRBV19
J: TRBJ2-5

DNA: TGTGCCAGCAGCCGGAATGGAAATGAAAAACTGTTTTTT
CDR3: CASSRNGNEKLFF
size: .
D: .
V: TRBV7-2
J: TRBJ1-4

DNA: TGTGCCAGCAGCCATGGACCGGGGAGCACTGAAGCTTTCTTT
CDR3: CASSHGPGSTEAFF
size: .
D: .
V: TRBV6-6
J: TRBJ1-1

DNA: TGTGCCAGCAGCCGATGGCCCAGCTACACCTTC
CDR3: CASSRWPSYTF
size: few
D: .
V: TRBV7-2
J: TRBJ1-2

DNA: TGTGCCAGCAGAAGCCTTGGGGAAAAACTGTTTTTT
CDR3: CASRSLGEKLFF
size: few
D: .
V: TRBV28
J: TRBJ1-4

DNA: TGTGCCAGCAGTCGGCCCGGACAGGGGATCAACGAGCAGTACTTC
CDR3: CASSRPGQGINEQYF
size: .
D: TRBD1
V: TRBV6-1
J: TRBJ2-7

DNA: TGTGCTAGTGGTTTGGTACGGGGTGGAAACCTCGCGAACACCGGGGAGCTGTTTTTT
CDR3: CASGLVRGGNLANTGELFF
size: few
D: .
V: TRBV12-5
J: TRBJ2-2

DNA: TGTGCCACCTCTAGCGGGGTAAATGGAGATACGCAGTATTTT
CDR3: CATSSGVNGDTQYF
size: few
D: TRBD2
V: TRBV2
J: TRBJ2-3

DNA: TGTGCCAGTAGCGGGACAGGGCTGGAAGAAAAACTGTTTTTT
CDR3: CASSGTGLEEKLFF
size: few
D: TRBD1
V: TRBV19
J: TRBJ1-4

DNA: TGCGCCAGCAGCTTGGCCCCAGGTAGCAATCAGCCCCAGCATTTT
CDR3: CASSLAPGSNQPQHF
size: .
D: .
V: TRBV5-1
J: TRBJ1-5

DNA: TGTGCCAGCAGCTTATTCTCGGGGAACTATGGCTACACCTTC
CDR3: CASSLFSGNYGYTF
size: .
D: .
V: TRBV7-9
J: TRBJ1-2

DNA: TGCGCCAGCAGCTTGGAGGGGCACAGGTCCGATGAGCAGTTCTTC
CDR3: CASSLEGHRSDEQFF
size: .
D: .
V: TRBV5-1
J: TRBJ2-1

DNA: TGTGCCAGCAGCTTGGTTCGGGGGATGACCGGGGAGCTGTTTTTT
CDR3: CASSLVRGMTGELFF
size: .
D: .
V: TRBV5-4
J: TRBJ2-2

DNA: TGTGCCAGCTCCCCCAGTAGCGGGGAAAAACTGTTTTTT
CDR3: CASSPSSGEKLFF
size: .
D: .
V: TRBV18
J: TRBJ1-4

DNA: TGTGCCAGCAGCTTACGGTACAGGGCGGAGTACAATGAGCAGTTCTTC
CDR3: CASSLRYRAEYNEQFF
size: few
D: .
V: TRBV7-9
J: TRBJ2-1

DNA: TGTGCCAGCAGCACACAAGGGAACACTGAAGCTTTCTTT
CDR3: CASSTQGNTEAFF
size: .
D: .
V: TRBV7-2
J: TRBJ1-1

DNA: TGCGCCAGCAGCCAAGATCGACGTAGCGGGGGATCCCAAGAGACCCAGTACTTC
CDR3: CASSQDRRSGGSQETQYF
size: few
D: TRBD2
V: TRBV4-1
J: TRBJ2-5

DNA: TGTGCCACTACCGGGGGCCCAGATACGCAGTATTTT
CDR3: CATTGGPDTQYF
size: many
D: .
V: TRBV10-3
J: TRBJ2-3

DNA: TGCGCCAGCAGCTTGGCGCGGGAAGATACGCAGTATTTT
CDR3: CASSLAREDTQYF
size: few
D: .
V: TRBV5-1
J: TRBJ2-3

DNA: TGTGCCAGCGGTAGGACAGAGATTAACTATGGCTACACCTTC
CDR3: CASGRTEINYGYTF
size: .
D: .
V: TRBV7-9
J: TRBJ1-2